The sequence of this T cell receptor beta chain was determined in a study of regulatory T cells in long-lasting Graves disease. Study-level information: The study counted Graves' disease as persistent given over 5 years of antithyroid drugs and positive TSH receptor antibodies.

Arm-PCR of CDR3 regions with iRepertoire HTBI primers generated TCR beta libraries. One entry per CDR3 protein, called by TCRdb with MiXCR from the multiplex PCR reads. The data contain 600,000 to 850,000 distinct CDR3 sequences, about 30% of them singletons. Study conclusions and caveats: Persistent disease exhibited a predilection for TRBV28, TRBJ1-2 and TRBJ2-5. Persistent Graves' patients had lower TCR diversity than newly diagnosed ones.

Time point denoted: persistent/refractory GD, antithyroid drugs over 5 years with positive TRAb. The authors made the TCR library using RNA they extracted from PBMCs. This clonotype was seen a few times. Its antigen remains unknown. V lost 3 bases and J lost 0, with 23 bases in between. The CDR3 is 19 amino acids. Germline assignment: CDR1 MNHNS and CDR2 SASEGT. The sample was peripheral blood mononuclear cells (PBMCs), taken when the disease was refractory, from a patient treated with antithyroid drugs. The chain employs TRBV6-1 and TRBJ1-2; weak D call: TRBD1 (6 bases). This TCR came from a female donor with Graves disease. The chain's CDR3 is CASSDSGVPSLASNYGYTF. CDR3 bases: TGTGCCAGCAGTGACTCAGGGGTTCCTTCTCTGGCCTCTAACTATGGCTACACCTTC.